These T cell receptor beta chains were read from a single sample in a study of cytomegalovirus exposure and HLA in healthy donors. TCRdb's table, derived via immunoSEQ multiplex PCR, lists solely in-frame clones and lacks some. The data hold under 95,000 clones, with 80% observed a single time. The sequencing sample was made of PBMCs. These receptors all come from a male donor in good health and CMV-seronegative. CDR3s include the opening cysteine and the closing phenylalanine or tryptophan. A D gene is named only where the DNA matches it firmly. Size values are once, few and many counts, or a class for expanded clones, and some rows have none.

TGTGCCAGTACACAAAACTCTGGGGCCAACGTCCTGACTTTC | CASTQNSGANVLTF | NA | TRBJ2-6 | NA | TRBV19
TGTGCCAGCAGCCCACCCTACAGGGCTCAACGCGGTGAGCAGTTCTTC | CASSPPYRAQRGEQFF | NA | TRBJ2-1 | NA | TRBV27
TGTGCCAGCAGCCCCGACAGGTCGTATGGAAACACCATATATTTT | CASSPDRSYGNTIYF | NA | TRBJ1-3 | NA | TRBV11-2
TGTGCCAGCTCATTACAGGGGTCGAACACTGAAGCTTTCTTT | CASSLQGSNTEAFF | NA | TRBJ1-1 | TRBD1 | TRBV18
TGTGCCAGCAGCACGGTTAACTATGGCTACACCTTC | CASSTVNYGYTF | few | TRBJ1-2 | NA | TRBV6-5
TGTGCCAGCTCAATGGGTCAGGGCATCACTGAAGCTTTCTTT | CASSMGQGITEAFF | NA | TRBJ1-1 | NA | TRBV18
TGCGCCAGCAGCTTGGCAAGGGGGCGCCTGGAGACCCAGTACTTC | CASSLARGRLETQYF | NA | TRBJ2-5 | TRBD1 | TRBV5-1
TGCGCCAGCACGCCCTGGGCAGATCTAACCTACGAGCAGTACTTC | CASTPWADLTYEQYF | NA | TRBJ2-7 | NA | TRBV4-1
TGTGCCAGCACAGGGGGTAAAGGGACAGTCTCCTACGAGCAGTACTTC | CASTGGKGTVSYEQYF | NA | TRBJ2-7 | TRBD1 | TRBV2
TGCGCCAGCGCGACAGGGGGCGACTATGAGACCCAGTACTTC | CASATGGDYETQYF | NA | TRBJ2-5 | TRBD1 | TRBV5-1
TGTGCCAGCAGCGGACGGGTGGACTCTGAAGCTTTCTTT | CASSGRVDSEAFF | NA | TRBJ1-1 | NA | TRBV6-1
TGTGCCATCAGGTCTGCCAGGACAGACACTGAAGCTTTCTTT | CAIRSARTDTEAFF | NA | TRBJ1-1 | NA | TRBV10-3
TGCGCCAGCAGCTCACAGGGGTCCTACGAGCAGTACTTC | CASSSQGSYEQYF | NA | TRBJ2-7 | TRBD1 | TRBV5-1
TGCGCCAGCAGCTCCGGGACTAGCGGGGCCGGACGTACAGATACGCAGTATTTT | CASSSGTSGAGRTDTQYF | NA | TRBJ2-3 | TRBD2 | TRBV5-1
TGTGCCAGCAGGCCAGGGGGTGGTACGCAGTATTTT | CASRPGGGTQYF | NA | TRBJ2-3 | TRBD1 | TRBV6-5
TGTTCCAGCAGCACCACCCGACAGGCCGCAACTAATGAAAAACTGTTTTTT | CSSSTTRQAATNEKLFF | NA | TRBJ1-4 | NA | TRBV7-9
TGTGCCAGCAGCGTCGGGACAGGCATCACAGATACGCAGTATTTT | CASSVGTGITDTQYF | NA | TRBJ2-3 | TRBD1 | TRBV9
TGTGCCACCAGCAGAGAACTGACAGGGGGCAATGGCTACACCTTC | CATSRELTGGNGYTF | NA | TRBJ1-2 | TRBD1 | TRBV15
TGTGCCAGTACCCCCCTAGGTGACGTAAGGGAGCAGTTCTTC | CASTPLGDVREQFF | NA | TRBJ2-1 | NA | TRBV19
TGTGCCAGAAGCTTACAGGGAGTGGCTAATGAAAAACTGTTTTTT | CARSLQGVANEKLFF | once | TRBJ1-4 | NA | TRBV5-3
TGTGCCAGCGGGTGGGGGGCCGGGGAGCTGTTTTTT | CASGWGAGELFF | NA | TRBJ2-2 | NA | TRBV11-2
TGTGCCAGAAGCTTTTTCAAGGGCGCCGGACAGAACTTGGGCGAGCAGTACTTC | CARSFFKGAGQNLGEQYF | NA | TRBJ2-7 | NA | TRBV5-3
TGCGCCAGCAGCCGCGGGATTAGTCTGTTGAACACTGAAGCTTTCTTT | CASSRGISLLNTEAFF | NA | TRBJ1-1 | NA | TRBV4-1
TGTGCCAGCAGCTTGGAGGGGGCTTGGGCTGAAGCTTTCTTT | CASSLEGAWAEAFF | NA | TRBJ1-1 | TRBD1 | TRBV5-8
TGTGCCATCAGTGGAGGCCTCGGGGTCTTGGGCAATGAGCAGTTCTTC | CAISGGLGVLGNEQFF | NA | TRBJ2-1 | NA | TRBV10-3
TGCGCCTCTAACGGAGGGGTACTTGACACCGGGGAGCTGTTTTTT | CASNGGVLDTGELFF | NA | TRBJ2-2 | NA | TRBV5-1
TGCGCCAGCAGCTCCGGACTAGCGGGAGGGGGCACAGATACGCAGTATTTT | CASSSGLAGGGTDTQYF | NA | TRBJ2-3 | TRBD2 | TRBV5-1
TGTGCCAGCAGCCCGGAGGAGCGGGAGACTTCATTCCCCACAGATACGCAGTATTTT | CASSPEERETSFPTDTQYF | NA | TRBJ2-3 | TRBD2 | TRBV5-6
TGTGCCAGCAGCTTAGGGAGACAGACCAGCTCCTACGAGCAGTACTTC | CASSLGRQTSSYEQYF | NA | TRBJ2-7 | NA | TRBV11-3
TGTGCCAGCAGTGGATTAGAGGACTCCTTATCGAAGCCCCAGCATTTT | CASSGLEDSLSKPQHF | few | TRBJ1-5 | NA | TRBV2
TGTGCCAGCAATGGGCCGACAGATACGCAGTATTTT | CASNGPTDTQYF | NA | TRBJ2-3 | NA | TRBV2
TGTGCCAGCAGCACGACAGGGTTGCTAAGCAATCAGCCCCAGCATTTT | CASSTTGLLSNQPQHF | NA | TRBJ1-5 | TRBD1 | TRBV7-8
TGTGCCAGCAGTGGGGACAGGGGTATTTCACCCCTCAACTTT | CASSGDRGISPLNF | NA | TRBJ1-6 | TRBD1 | TRBV2
TGTGCCTGGAATCCCAGGTCCAGACGAAATGAAAAACTGTTTTTT | CAWNPRSRRNEKLFF | NA | TRBJ1-4 | NA | TRBV30
TGCGCCAGCAGCTTGGCCCCGGACAGGGGGAGGACTGAAGCTTTCTTT | CASSLAPDRGRTEAFF | once | TRBJ1-1 | TRBD1 | TRBV5-1
TGTGCCATCAGCCCTAGCGGGGAGAAAAACATTCAGTACTTC | CAISPSGEKNIQYF | NA | TRBJ2-4 | TRBD2 | TRBV10-3
TGTGCCAGCAGCCAAAAGACTAGTGGCACAGATACGCAGTATTTT | CASSQKTSGTDTQYF | medium-sized | TRBJ2-3 | NA | TRBV4-2
TGTGCCAGCAGCCGGGACATGCGAGGGGACGAGCAGTACTTC | CASSRDMRGDEQYF | NA | TRBJ2-7 | NA | TRBV7-9
TGTGCCAGCAGTTTAGTGACAGGGGGAAGTACTGAAGCTTTCTTT | CASSLVTGGSTEAFF | NA | TRBJ1-1 | TRBD1 | TRBV6-5
TGTGCCAGCAGTTTCCAGGGGGCGGTCCAAGAGACCCAGTACTTC | CASSFQGAVQETQYF | once | TRBJ2-5 | TRBD1 | TRBV2
TGTGCCAGCAACTTGCGGGAGGGATCCACAGATACGCAGTATTTT | CASNLREGSTDTQYF | NA | TRBJ2-3 | NA | TRBV21-1
TGCGCCAGCAGCCGAGAGGAGAGGGGGACACAGATATCCTACGAGCAGTACTTC | CASSREERGTQISYEQYF | NA | TRBJ2-7 | NA | TRBV4-1
TGTGCCAGTAAGCGGGGCGGCTATGGCTACACCTTC | CASKRGGYGYTF | once | TRBJ1-2 | NA | TRBV19
TGTGCCAGCAGCGTAGGGGTCGGCGGGGGCGGGGCCGGGGAGCTGTTTTTT | CASSVGVGGGGAGELFF | NA | TRBJ2-2 | NA | TRBV9
TGTGCTAGTGCCAACCGGGGGGCCGGGAGGACAGATACGCAGTATTTT | CASANRGAGRTDTQYF | NA | TRBJ2-3 | NA | TRBV12-5
TGTGCCAGCAGCTATCCCGGGACAGGGCACTACAATGAGCAGTTCTTC | CASSYPGTGHYNEQFF | NA | TRBJ2-1 | TRBD1 | TRBV7-2
TGTGCCAGCAGCCGGGACACTAACACCGGGGAGCTGTTTTTT | CASSRDTNTGELFF | once | TRBJ2-2 | NA | TRBV21-1
TGTGCCAGTAGTATCGGAGGTGAGCAGTTCTTC | CASSIGGEQFF | NA | TRBJ2-1 | NA | TRBV19
TGTGCCAGCAGCCCAAAAGCGGGAGTGGGCACAGATACGCAGTATTTT | CASSPKAGVGTDTQYF | NA | TRBJ2-3 | TRBD2 | TRBV7-9
TGTGCCAGCAGTTACGCAACAGGGATCTGGAATGGCTACACCTTC | CASSYATGIWNGYTF | few | TRBJ1-2 | NA | TRBV6-5
TGTGCCAGCAGTCCAACAGTCTCCTACAATGAGCAGTTCTTC | CASSPTVSYNEQFF | NA | TRBJ2-1 | NA | TRBV11-2
TGCGCCAGCAGCCCCACTAGAAATCTCTACGAGCAGTACTTC | CASSPTRNLYEQYF | NA | TRBJ2-7 | NA | TRBV5-1
TGTGCCAGCAGTTACGAAGGGGGTTCGGTCACTGAAGCTTTCTTT | CASSYEGGSVTEAFF | NA | TRBJ1-1 | NA | TRBV6-6
TGTGCCAGCAGTGAAACAGCAAATTTGGGCAATCAGCCCCAGCATTTT | CASSETANLGNQPQHF | NA | TRBJ1-5 | NA | TRBV6-1